This is a list of T cell receptor beta chains from one sample in a study of response to subunit inactivated influenza vaccine. TCRdb itself ran the RT-PCR reads through MiXCR, one entry per CDR3 protein. This table holds about 650,000 distinct CDR3 sequences, 15% to 19% found once. Specimen: PBMCs from blood, collected roughly 12 days after vaccination. Receptors originate from a man in his fifties or sixties who received an inactivated influenza vaccine. CDR3s include the opening cysteine and the closing phenylalanine or tryptophan. D genes are given only for firm matches. Some rows have no size entry. The others give once, few or many, or a class for an expanded clone.

TRBV12-3/TRBV12-4	NA	TRBJ2-7	NA	CASSIGRGEQYF	TGTGCCAGCAGCATCGGCCGGGGCGAGCAGTACTTC
TRBV28	NA	TRBJ2-1	few	CASRVGNEQFF	TGTGCCAGCAGGGTGGGCAATGAGCAGTTCTTC
TRBV9	NA	TRBJ2-7	NA	CASSVGMTGGTYEQYF	TGTGCCAGCAGCGTAGGGATGACTGGAGGGACATACGAGCAGTACTTC
TRBV7-2	NA	TRBJ2-7	many	CASSLVGNSYEQYF	TGTGCCAGCAGCTTAGTCGGGAACTCCTACGAGCAGTACTTC
TRBV7-2	NA	TRBJ2-7	NA	CASSSRTTVSYEQYF	TGTGCCAGCAGCTCACGGACTACAGTTTCCTACGAGCAGTACTTC
TRBV5-5	NA	TRBJ1-6	NA	CASSLGGVSGSPLHF	TGTGCCAGCAGCTTGGGTGGGGTTTCAGGCTCACCCCTCCACTTT
TRBV6-5	NA	TRBJ2-7	few	CASSYRGGYYEQYF	TGTGCCAGCAGTTACAGAGGGGGGTACTACGAGCAGTACTTC
TRBV5-1	TRBD1	TRBJ1-1	NA	CASSSGQGRDTESFF	TGCGCCAGCAGCTCCGGACAGGGGAGGGACACTGAATCTTTCTTT
TRBV5-1	NA	TRBJ1-1	NA	CASSLAGPNTEAFF	TGCGCCAGCAGCTTGGCAGGACCCAACACTGAAGCTTTCTTT
TRBV27	TRBD1	TRBJ1-5	NA	CASSHDRDNQPQHF	TGTGCCAGCAGCCATGACAGGGATAATCAGCCCCAGCATTTT
TRBV28	TRBD2	TRBJ2-3	NA	CASSLTLGGTDTQYF	TGTGCCAGCAGCCTTACTTTGGGGGGGACAGATACGCAGTATTTT
TRBV5-1	TRBD2	TRBJ2-5	NA	CASSWRTSRAGETQYF	TGCGCCAGCAGCTGGCGGACTAGCAGGGCGGGAGAGACCCAGTACTTC
TRBV7-9	NA	TRBJ1-5	NA	CASSNQGQPQHF	TGTGCCAGCAGCAATCAGGGACAGCCCCAGCATTTT
TRBV19	NA	TRBJ1-1	few	CASSGNMNTEAFF	TGTGCCAGTAGTGGTAACATGAACACTGAAGCTTTCTTT
TRBV5-1	NA	TRBJ2-1	NA	CASRSGVTDNEQFF	TGCGCCAGCAGGTCCGGAGTAACCGACAATGAGCAGTTCTTC
TRBV6-2/TRBV6-3	TRBD1	TRBJ2-1	few	CASSPGQGGFRNEQFF	TGTGCCAGCAGTCCCGGACAGGGAGGTTTCAGGAATGAGCAGTTCTTC
TRBV20-1	NA	TRBJ1-1	NA	CSARERTPNTEAFF	TGCAGTGCTAGAGAGAGGACACCGAACACTGAAGCTTTCTTT
TRBV12-3/TRBV12-4	TRBD1	TRBJ2-7	many	CASKPALRRQGDTYEQYF	TGTGCCAGCAAGCCAGCCCTCCGAAGACAGGGGGACACCTACGAGCAGTACTTC
TRBV12-3/TRBV12-4	NA	TRBJ2-6	few	CASTSAGSSGANVLTF	TGTGCCAGCACCTCGGCCGGGTCCTCTGGGGCCAACGTCCTGACTTTC
TRBV12-3/TRBV12-4	TRBD2	TRBJ2-2	NA	CASRRLAFDTGELFF	TGTGCCAGCAGGAGACTAGCGTTCGACACCGGGGAGCTGTTTTTT
TRBV7-9	NA	TRBJ2-2	NA	CASSLWDGTGELFF	TGTGCCAGCAGCTTATGGGATGGCACCGGGGAGCTGTTTTTT
TRBV20-1	TRBD2	TRBJ2-5	many	CSARDLRERLAVQETQYF	TGCAGTGCTAGAGATCTGAGAGAGAGACTAGCGGTGCAAGAGACCCAGTACTTC
TRBV7-2	TRBD2	TRBJ2-2	few	CASSLDTSGLFRELFF	TGTGCCAGCAGCTTAGATACTAGCGGGTTGTTCCGGGAGCTGTTTTTT
TRBV11-2	TRBD2	TRBJ2-5	NA	CASSPRTSGGASGETQYF	TGTGCCAGCAGCCCACGGACTAGCGGGGGGGCCTCTGGAGAGACCCAGTACTTC
TRBV29-1	TRBD1	TRBJ2-3	NA	CSALRDSPSTDTQYF	TGCAGCGCTTTGAGGGACAGCCCAAGCACAGATACGCAGTATTTT
TRBV7-2	TRBD1	TRBJ2-3	NA	CASSPPNRGRTDTQYF	TGTGCCAGCAGCCCCCCCAACAGGGGGCGTACAGATACGCAGTATTTT
TRBV6-2/TRBV6-3	NA	TRBJ2-7	NA	CASRTVSYEQYF	TGTGCCAGCAGGACAGTCTCCTACGAGCAGTACTTC
TRBV20-1	TRBD2	TRBJ2-1	NA	CSAMRATSGAAYNEQFF	TGCAGTGCTATGAGAGCGACTAGCGGAGCAGCCTACAATGAGCAGTTCTTC
TRBV20-1	NA	TRBJ1-6	NA	CSARDYAESSYNSPLHF	TGCAGTGCTAGAGATTACGCGGAATCCTCCTATAATTCACCCCTCCACTTT
TRBV6-5	NA	TRBJ2-3	NA	CASSDPMTASTDTQYF	TGTGCCAGCAGTGACCCGATGACAGCTAGCACAGATACGCAGTATTTT
TRBV2	TRBD1	TRBJ2-7	once	CASSERDRVSYEQYF	TGTGCCAGCAGTGAGAGGGACAGGGTCTCCTACGAGCAGTACTTC
TRBV18	NA	TRBJ2-2	NA	CASSPGQLQAGELFF	TGTGCCAGCTCACCTGGACAGCTACAAGCCGGGGAGCTGTTTTTT
TRBV3-1	TRBD1	TRBJ2-7	NA	CASSPIPGQGEAYEQYF	TGTGCCAGCAGCCCAATCCCGGGACAGGGGGAAGCCTACGAGCAGTACTTC
TRBV19	TRBD1	TRBJ1-1	NA	CASNRQGYTEAFF	TGTGCCAGTAATCGACAGGGTTATACTGAAGCTTTCTTT
TRBV7-2	TRBD1	TRBJ2-7	few	CASSSGQGAEEQYF	TGTGCCAGCAGCTCAGGACAGGGGGCAGAAGAGCAGTACTTC
TRBV5-1	TRBD1	TRBJ2-7	NA	CASSSWIDRAYEQYF	TGCGCCAGCAGCTCTTGGATCGACAGGGCCTACGAGCAGTACTTC
TRBV10-2	NA	TRBJ2-3	NA	CASSDRIGAVSDTQYF	TGCGCCAGCAGTGATCGAATCGGGGCCGTATCAGATACGCAGTATTTT
TRBV25-1	TRBD1	TRBJ1-4	NA	CASSAGGRGIEKLFF	TGTGCCAGCAGTGCAGGGGGCCGAGGTATTGAAAAACTGTTTTTT
TRBV20-1	TRBD1	TRBJ1-5	NA	CSAREFGTGAFSNQPQHF	TGCAGTGCTAGAGAATTCGGGACAGGGGCCTTCAGCAATCAGCCCCAGCATTTT
TRBV28	TRBD1	TRBJ2-5	few	CASSTGVGETQYF	TGTGCCAGCAGTACAGGGGTCGGAGAGACCCAGTACTTC
TRBV7-9	TRBD2	TRBJ2-5	few	CASTSQGLVQETQYF	TGTGCCAGCACCTCCCAGGGACTAGTACAAGAGACCCAGTACTTC
TRBV5-5	TRBD1	TRBJ2-2	NA	CASTLRGLDTGELFF	TGTGCCAGCACCCTGAGGGGGCTGGACACCGGGGAGCTGTTTTTT
TRBV11-2	TRBD2	TRBJ2-1	few	CASSLDLAGGAGSNNEQFF	TGTGCCAGCAGCTTAGATCTAGCGGGAGGGGCGGGCTCAAACAATGAGCAGTTCTTC
TRBV9	NA	TRBJ2-1	NA	CASSIKWNEQFF	TGTGCCAGCAGCATAAAGTGGAATGAGCAGTTCTTC
TRBV4-3	NA	TRBJ2-7	many	CASSQEAGSEQYF	TGCGCCAGCAGCCAAGAAGCAGGTTCCGAGCAGTACTTC
TRBV9	NA	TRBJ2-7	few	CASSTGNSYEQYF	TGTGCCAGCAGCACGGGAAACTCCTACGAGCAGTACTTC
TRBV27	NA	TRBJ2-5	NA	CASSPTGTERSWGEETQYF	TGTGCCAGCAGCCCGACCGGGACGGAGAGATCATGGGGCGAAGAGACCCAGTACTTC